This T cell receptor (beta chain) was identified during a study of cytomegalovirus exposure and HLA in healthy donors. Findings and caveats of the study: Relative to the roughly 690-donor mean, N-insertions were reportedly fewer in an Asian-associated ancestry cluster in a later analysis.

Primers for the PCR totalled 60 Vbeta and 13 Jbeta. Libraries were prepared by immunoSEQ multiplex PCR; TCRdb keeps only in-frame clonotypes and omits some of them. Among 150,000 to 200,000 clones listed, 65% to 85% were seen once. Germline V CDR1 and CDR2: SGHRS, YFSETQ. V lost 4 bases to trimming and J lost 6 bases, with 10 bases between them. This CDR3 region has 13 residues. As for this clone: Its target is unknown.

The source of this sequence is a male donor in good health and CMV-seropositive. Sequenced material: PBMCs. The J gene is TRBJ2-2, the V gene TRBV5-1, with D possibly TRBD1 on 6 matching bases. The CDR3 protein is CASSLGGSGELFF. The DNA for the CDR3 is TGCGCCAGCAGCCTAGGGGGTTCCGGGGAGCTGTTTTTT.